The 24 T cell receptor beta chains in this list originate from one sample, sequenced in a study of T cell responses to AZD1222 COVID-19 vaccine. Profiling relied on immunoSEQ multiplex PCR, and the TCRdb table lists in-frame clones only, not all of them. The data contain 120,000 or so clones, about nine tenths of them singletons. This specimen consisted of peripheral blood, obtained on day 0 of AZD1222 vaccination. These receptor sequences come from an adult in good health.

The chain has TRBV3-1 (or the pseudogene TRBV3-2) and TRBJ2-7; 9 bases align to TRBD1. V dropped 4 bases and J dropped 6; count of bases not matched to a gene: 7. Germline lookup yields CDR1 LGHDT and CDR2 YNNKEL (reference sequence). There are 14 residues in the CDR3. As DNA, the CDR3 is TGTGCCAGCAGCCGAGGGACAGGGTACAGCGAGCAGTACTTC. Amino acids: CASSRGTGYSEQYF.

This rearrangement joins TRBV18 to TRBJ1-2, with 10 bases aligning to TRBD1. The CDR3 length is 16 residues. Germline-derived CDR1 and CDR2 are KGHSH and LQKENI. V shed 4 bases, J shed 2 bases, and the junction held 7 bases outside the gene matches. CDR3 sequence reads: CASSQGTGDLNYGYTF. Written as DNA, the CDR3 is TGTGCCAGCTCACAGGGGACAGGGGATCTGAACTATGGCTACACCTTC. The variable domain in full, with the rest retrieved from reference TRBV18 and TRBJ1-2, is NAGVMQNPRHLVRRRGQEARLRCSPMKGHSHVYWYRQLPEEGLKFMVYLQKENIIDESGMPKERFSAEFPKEGPSILRIQQVVRGDSAAYFCASSQGTGDLNYGYTFGSGTRLTVV.

V gene TRBV3-1 (or the pseudogene TRBV3-2) combines with J gene TRBJ2-1; D tentatively fits TRBD1 or TRBD2 (5 bases each). CDR3 length: 15 amino acids. With 1 base removed from V and 2 bases from J, the gap between germline ends came to 9 bases. Looked up from germline, CDR1 is LGHDT and CDR2 is YNNKEL (reference sequence). CDR3 in amino acids: CASSQAWDPYNEQFF. DNA of the CDR3: TGTGCCAGCAGCCAAGCATGGGACCCCTACAATGAGCAGTTCTTC.

V is TRBV5-1 and J is TRBJ2-2; D call uncertain. Per germline, CDR1 SGHRS and CDR2 YFSETQ. With 1 base removed from V and 6 bases from J, the gap between germline ends came to 16 bases. This CDR3 is 16 amino acids long. The CDR3 sequence is CASSLFKTQSPGELFF. DNA for the CDR3: TGCGCCAGCAGCTTGTTCAAGACACAATCTCCCGGGGAGCTGTTTTTT.

CDR3 nucleotide sequence: TGTGCCAGCACGTTGGGGCCCGGGACAGGGCCTCAGCCCCAGCATTTT. This sequence encodes CASTLGPGTGPQPQHF. V usage is TRBV5-6 and J usage is TRBJ1-5, with 9 bases that match TRBD1. The CDR3 spans 16 residues. The ends lost 6 bases at V and 6 bases at J; junction bases unmatched: 13. Germline V gene sequence: CDR1 SGHDT, CDR2 YYEEEE.

V is TRBV4-1 and J is TRBJ1-5; 10 bases are a match to TRBD1. V trimming: 3 bases; J trimming: 4 bases; junction bases outside the gene matches: 6. Germline lookup yields CDR1 MGHRA and CDR2 YSYEKL. CDR3 length equals 16 residues. The CDR3 reads CASSQQGTGVNQPQHF. CDR3 coding DNA: TGCGCCAGCAGCCAGCAGGGGACAGGGGTTAATCAGCCCCAGCATTTT.

V gene TRBV15 combines with J gene TRBJ1-6, with D tentatively TRBD1 (5 bases). CDR3 length: 12 residues. The V and J ends lost 3 bases and 19 bases respectively, with 16 bases between them. Germline CDR1 is LNHNV and CDR2 is YYDKDF (reference sequence). The CDR3 is CATSRPPGTPHF. CDR3 DNA: TGTGCCACCAGCAGGCCACCCGGGACCCCTCACTTT.

This clone was picked up one time. V and J are TRBV4-1 and TRBJ2-5, with D tentatively TRBD1 (6 bases). V lost 5 bases to trimming and J lost 5 bases, with 12 bases between them. CDR1 is MGHRA, CDR2 YSYEKL, per germline. CDR3 length: 13 residues. The CDR3 nucleotides are TGCGCCAGCAGCATGGACAGAACGGAGACCCAGTACTTC. Translated: CASSMDRTETQYF.

This chain links TRBV27 with TRBJ1-1; D ambiguous. Germline V gives CDR1 MNHEY, CDR2 SMNVEV (reference sequence). The CDR3 is 13 residues long. V lost 3 bases to trimming and J lost 5 bases, with 10 bases between them. The CDR3 coding sequence is TGTGCCAGCAGTTTTCAGATTGGAACTGAAGCTTTCTTT. It yields the protein CASSFQIGTEAFF.

V and J are TRBV19 and TRBJ2-3; 7 bases fit TRBD1. CDR3 length equals 14 residues. Trimming cost V 2 bases and J 6 bases; bases outside gene matches: 5. The germline CDR1 and CDR2 sequences are LNHDA and SQIVND (reference sequence). The CDR3 DNA reads as TGTGCCAGTAGTATAAGACAGGGTCGGGATACGCAGTATTTT. It codes for CASSIRQGRDTQYF.

The chain links TRBV24-1 to TRBJ1-4; D is possibly TRBD1 (5 bases). CDR3 length: 15 amino acids. Germline loops: CDR1 KGHDR, CDR2 SFDVKD. Trimming left V 6 bases short and J 8 bases short, with 18 bases between. The CDR3 sequence is CATSKGEGKIEKLFF. The CDR3, as DNA: TGTGCCACCAGTAAGGGAGAGGGGAAAATCGAAAAACTGTTTTTT.

V gene TRBV29-1 combines with J gene TRBJ1-4; 11 nucleotides agree with TRBD1. Germline assignment: CDR1 SQVTM and CDR2 ANQGSEA. This CDR3 region has 13 residues. The V gene end was trimmed by 6 bases and the J gene end by 8 bases; junction bases not matched to a gene: 5. The CDR3 DNA follows: TGCAGCGTCTGGACAGGGGGCTGGGAAAAACTGTTTTTT. Protein sequence: CSVWTGGWEKLFF.

This chain joins TRBV6-5 and TRBJ2-3; the match to TRBD2 covers 8 bases. The germline gives CDR1 MNHEY, CDR2 SVGAGI. There are 15 residues in the CDR3. V shed 6 bases, J shed 2 bases, and the junction held 7 bases outside the gene matches. The chain's CDR3 is CASRRAGGNTDTQYF. The CDR3 coding sequence is TGTGCCAGCAGACGGGCGGGAGGAAACACAGATACGCAGTATTTT.

This chain links TRBV5-1 with TRBJ1-3; no firm D call. Germline values: CDR1 SGHRS, CDR2 YFSETQ. V lost 2 bases and J 1 base, leaving 13 bases between the germline ends. This CDR3 has 16 residues. The CDR3 sequence: CASSLGRSLSGNTIYF. The DNA for the CDR3 is TGCGCCAGCAGCTTAGGACGGTCTCTTTCTGGAAACACCATATATTTT.

This clone was recorded only once. The chain recombines TRBV5-6 with TRBJ1-5, with D possibly TRBD1 on 5 matching bases. CDR1 and CDR2 (germline): SGHDT, YYEEEE. V lost 3 bases to trimming and J lost 5 bases, with 15 bases between them. CDR3 size: 15 residues. The chain's CDR3 is CASSYWGVGDQPQHF. In DNA, the CDR3 is TGTGCCAGCAGCTACTGGGGGGTCGGAGATCAGCCCCAGCATTTT.

In its sample, this clone was seen once. This chain uses TRBV28 with TRBJ2-3; D is unclear. Trimming removed 6 bases at V and 1 base at J, with 8 bases between. The V gene's germline CDR1 is MDHEN and CDR2 SYDVKM. The CDR3 extends over 13 amino acids. The CDR3, as DNA: TGTGCCAGCAGCCTCCCGGGCACAGATACGCAGTATTTT. Residues: CASSLPGTDTQYF.

V gene TRBV27 combines with J gene TRBJ1-6, with 10 bases matching TRBD1. Unmatched junction bases numbered 5, after V lost 5 bases and J lost 7 bases. There are 15 residues in the CDR3. Germline V gene data show CDR1 as MNHEY and CDR2 as SMNVEV (reference sequence). This chain's CDR3 is CASSNRDRGNSPLHF. The CDR3 coding sequence is TGTGCCAGCAGTAACCGGGACAGGGGAAATTCACCCCTCCACTTT.

The chain combines TRBV5-4 with TRBJ1-2; no reliable D call. V gave up 4 bases and J gave up 1 base, with 11 bases separating them. CDR3 size: 14 residues. Per the germline V gene, CDR1 is SGHNT and CDR2 is YYREEE (reference sequence). The CDR3 nucleotides read TGTGCCAGCAGCCTAAATACAGATAACTATGGCTACACCTTC. Encoded protein: CASSLNTDNYGYTF.

This clone is a singleton in its sample. The chain has TRBV27 and TRBJ2-7; D gene ambiguous. Germline V lookup: CDR1 MNHEY, CDR2 SMNVEV (reference sequence). V lost 5 bases and J 0 bases, leaving 5 bases between the germline ends. The CDR3 runs 12 residues. CDR3 amino acids: CASSPNSYEQYF. DNA for the CDR3: TGTGCCAGCAGTCCAAACTCCTACGAGCAGTACTTC.

J is TRBJ1-1 and V is TRBV19, with 8 nucleotides matching TRBD1. This CDR3 is built from 13 residues. The germline V gene has CDR1 LNHDA and CDR2 SQIVND (reference sequence). Trimming took 6 bases from V and 4 from J; bases not matched to a gene: 4. CDR3 in amino acids: CASSGQGFTEAFF. CDR3 nucleotides: TGTGCCAGTAGCGGACAGGGATTCACTGAAGCTTTCTTT.

The chain is built from TRBV5-5 and TRBJ2-1; weak D call: TRBD2 (5 bases). Germline CDR1 SGHKS, CDR2 YYEKEE (reference sequence). Trimming pared 2 bases from V and 1 base from J, leaving 16 bases between. There are 17 residues in the CDR3. The CDR3 DNA follows: TGTGCCAGCAGCTTCAAGACCTCGAGGGAATCCTACAATGAGCAGTTCTTC. This codes for CASSFKTSRESYNEQFF.

This clone has only one observation. The V gene is TRBV10-2, the J gene TRBJ2-7; D remains ambiguous. The CDR3 loop spans 14 amino acids. Trimming removed 3 bases from V and 3 bases from J, with 12 bases in between. Germline-derived CDR1 and CDR2 are WSHSY and SAAADI. DNA for the CDR3: TGCGCCAGCAGTGATGTGGGCAGCTTCTACGAGCAGTACTTC. This translates into CASSDVGSFYEQYF.

This clone was detected once. The chain has TRBV18 and TRBJ1-6, with 7 bases aligning to TRBD1. J was trimmed by 8 bases and V by 3 bases; bases with no gene match: 7. Germline values: CDR1 KGHSH, CDR2 LQKENI. The CDR3 consists of 15 residues. CDR3 residues: CASSPYRGGDSPLHF. The CDR3 DNA follows: TGTGCCAGCTCACCTTACAGGGGCGGGGATTCACCCCTCCACTTT. Looking up the rest from reference TRBV18 and TRBJ1-6 gives the full variable domain: NAGVMQNPRHLVRRRGQEARLRCSPMKGHSHVYWYRQLPEEGLKFMVYLQKENIIDESGMPKERFSAEFPKEGPSILRIQQVVRGDSAAYFCASSPYRGGDSPLHFGNGTRLTVT.

In DNA form, the CDR3 reads TGTGCCAGCAGTTATGAAGTGGGCTATGGCTACACCTTC. Translating it yields CASSYEVGYGYTF. The V gene is TRBV6-5, the J gene TRBJ1-2; D unresolved. Germline CDR1 MNHEY, CDR2 SVGAGI. The CDR3 has 13 residues. The ends were cut back, 3 bases at V and 4 bases at J, with 9 bases in the middle.